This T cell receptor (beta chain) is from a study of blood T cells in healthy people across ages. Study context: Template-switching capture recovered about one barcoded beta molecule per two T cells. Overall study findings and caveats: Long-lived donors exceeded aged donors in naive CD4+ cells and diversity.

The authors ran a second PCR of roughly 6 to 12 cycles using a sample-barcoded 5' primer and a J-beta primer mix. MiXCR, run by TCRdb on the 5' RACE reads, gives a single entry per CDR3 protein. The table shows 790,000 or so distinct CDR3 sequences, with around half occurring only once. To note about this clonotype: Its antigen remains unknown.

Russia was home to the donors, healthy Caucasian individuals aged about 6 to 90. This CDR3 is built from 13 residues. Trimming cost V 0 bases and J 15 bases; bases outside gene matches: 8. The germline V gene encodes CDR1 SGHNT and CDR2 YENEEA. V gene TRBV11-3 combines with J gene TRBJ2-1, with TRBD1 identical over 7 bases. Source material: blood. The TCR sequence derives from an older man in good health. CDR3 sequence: CASSLDGRQGSFF. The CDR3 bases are TGTGCCAGCAGCTTAGATGGTAGACAGGGTTCGTTCTTC.